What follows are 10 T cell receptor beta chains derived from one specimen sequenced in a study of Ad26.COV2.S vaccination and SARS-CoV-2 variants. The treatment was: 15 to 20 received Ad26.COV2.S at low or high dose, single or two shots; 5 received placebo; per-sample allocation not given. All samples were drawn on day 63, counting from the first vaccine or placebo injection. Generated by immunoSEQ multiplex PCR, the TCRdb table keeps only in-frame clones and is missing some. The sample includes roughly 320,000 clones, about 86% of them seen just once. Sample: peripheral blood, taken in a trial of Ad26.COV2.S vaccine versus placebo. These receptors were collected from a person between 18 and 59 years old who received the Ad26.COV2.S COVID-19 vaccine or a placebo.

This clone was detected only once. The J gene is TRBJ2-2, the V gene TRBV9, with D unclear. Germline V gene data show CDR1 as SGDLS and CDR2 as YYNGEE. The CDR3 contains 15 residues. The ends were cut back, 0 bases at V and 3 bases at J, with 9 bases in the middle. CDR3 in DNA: TGTGCCAGCAGCGTAGAGCCTGGCGACACCGGGGAGCTGTTTTTT. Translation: CASSVEPGDTGELFF.

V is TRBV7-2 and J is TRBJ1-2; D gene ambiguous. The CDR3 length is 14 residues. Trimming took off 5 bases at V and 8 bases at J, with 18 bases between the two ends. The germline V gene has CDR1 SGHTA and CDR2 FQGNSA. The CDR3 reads CASSPWSGTGGYTF. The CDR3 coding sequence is TGTGCCAGCAGCCCATGGTCAGGCACGGGAGGCTACACCTTC.

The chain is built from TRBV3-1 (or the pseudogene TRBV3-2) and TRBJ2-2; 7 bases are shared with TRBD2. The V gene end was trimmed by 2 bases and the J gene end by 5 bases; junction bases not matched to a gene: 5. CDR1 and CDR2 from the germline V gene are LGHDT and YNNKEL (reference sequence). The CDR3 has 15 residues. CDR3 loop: CASSQPGGGTGELFF. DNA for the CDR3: TGTGCCAGCAGCCAACCGGGGGGAGGAACCGGGGAGCTGTTTTTT.

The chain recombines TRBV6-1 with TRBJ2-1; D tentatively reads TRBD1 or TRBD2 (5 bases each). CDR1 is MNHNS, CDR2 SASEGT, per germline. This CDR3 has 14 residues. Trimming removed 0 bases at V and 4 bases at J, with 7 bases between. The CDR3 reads CASSEAGEYNEQFF. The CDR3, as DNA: TGTGCCAGCAGTGAAGCGGGGGAGTACAATGAGCAGTTCTTC.

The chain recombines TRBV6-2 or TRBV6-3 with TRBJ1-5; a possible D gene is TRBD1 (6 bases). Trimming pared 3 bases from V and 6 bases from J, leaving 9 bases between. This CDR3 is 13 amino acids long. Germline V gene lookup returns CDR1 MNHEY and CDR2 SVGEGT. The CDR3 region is CASSYARGQPQHF. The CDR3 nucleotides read TGTGCCAGCAGTTATGCCAGGGGTCAGCCCCAGCATTTT.

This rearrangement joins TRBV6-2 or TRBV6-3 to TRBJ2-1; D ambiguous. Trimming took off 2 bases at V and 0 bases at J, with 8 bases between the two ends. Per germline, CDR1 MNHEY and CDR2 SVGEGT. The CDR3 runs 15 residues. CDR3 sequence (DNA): TGTGCCAGCAGTTACCGCTCGGGCTCCTACAATGAGCAGTTCTTC. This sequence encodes CASSYRSGSYNEQFF.

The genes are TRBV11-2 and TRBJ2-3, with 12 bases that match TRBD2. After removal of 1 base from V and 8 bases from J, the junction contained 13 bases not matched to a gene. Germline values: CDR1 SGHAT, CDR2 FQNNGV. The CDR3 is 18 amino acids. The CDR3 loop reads CASSLAASGGAPSTTQYF. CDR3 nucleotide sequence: TGTGCCAGCAGCTTAGCGGCTAGCGGGGGGGCGCCGTCGACTACGCAGTATTTT.

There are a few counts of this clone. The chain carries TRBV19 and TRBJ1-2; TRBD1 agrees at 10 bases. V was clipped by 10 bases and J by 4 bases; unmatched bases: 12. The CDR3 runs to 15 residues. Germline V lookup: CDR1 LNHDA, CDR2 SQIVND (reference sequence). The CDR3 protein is CAIGYRDRGFYGYTF. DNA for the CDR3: TGTGCCATAGGATACCGGGACAGGGGTTTCTATGGCTACACCTTC.

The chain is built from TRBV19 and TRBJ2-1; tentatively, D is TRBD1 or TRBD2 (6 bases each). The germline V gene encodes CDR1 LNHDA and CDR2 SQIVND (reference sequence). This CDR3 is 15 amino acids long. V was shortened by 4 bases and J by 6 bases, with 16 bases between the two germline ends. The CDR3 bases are TGTGCCAGTAGTAGGGGGGCAGGGTTTTTCAATGAGCAGTTCTTC. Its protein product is CASSRGAGFFNEQFF.

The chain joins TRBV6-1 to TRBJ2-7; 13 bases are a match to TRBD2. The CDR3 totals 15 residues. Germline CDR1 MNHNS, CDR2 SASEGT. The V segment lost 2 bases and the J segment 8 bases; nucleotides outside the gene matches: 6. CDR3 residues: CASSEPGTSGVKQYF. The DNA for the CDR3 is TGTGCCAGCAGTGAACCCGGGACTAGCGGGGTTAAGCAGTACTTC.